This T cell receptor beta chain was recovered during a study of lung T cells in sarcoidosis with Löfgren's syndrome. Background on the study: Analyses focused on Löfgren's syndrome patients. Findings of the study overall: TRBV2 was the preferred pairing partner of TRAV12-1, with similar CDR3s. Löfgren's syndrome patients reportedly showed greatest TRAV12-1 and TRBV2 expansion versus controls. Shared TRAV12-1 and TRBV2 CDR3 motifs were reported across several patients.

To note about this clonotype: Its antigen is not identified. A much larger clone is a single base away; this may be a read error.

Germline V gives CDR1 SGDLS, CDR2 YYNGEE. CDR3 length equals 14 residues. V lost 4 bases, J lost 0 bases, and 9 bases lay in between. TCRdb reprocessed the reads via MiXCR and lists one record per CDR3 protein. The sample contains roughly 3,000 distinct CDR3 sequences, 25% to 35% of which appear only once. Sequenced material: CD4+ T cells from bronchoalveolar lavage. The source is a human donor with sarcoidosis (Löfgren's syndrome or another form), or a control subject (not recorded which). The chain couples TRBV9 to TRBJ2-3; no reliable D call. The CDR3 here is CASSYALSTDTQYF. In DNA, the CDR3 is TGTGCCAGCAGCTACGCCCTTAGCACAGATACGCAGTATTTT.